This TCR beta chain is from a study of cytomegalovirus exposure and HLA in healthy donors. Deletions cut 3 bases from V and 2 bases from J, with 14 bases between. Germline V gene lookup returns CDR1 LGHNA and CDR2 YSLEER. The CDR3 runs 15 residues. Donors in the study were healthy people who gave bone marrow. Primers: 60 Vbeta forward and 13 Jbeta reverse. Here immunoSEQ multiplex PCR was the method, and the copy in TCRdb shows in-frame clones only, minus some. The table shows 140,000 to 150,000 clones, with 77% occurring only once. This chain links TRBV4-3 with TRBJ2-7; maybe TRBD1 (6 bases). The sequenced material came from PBMCs. The clonotype was recovered from a male donor in good health and CMV-seronegative. The CDR3 DNA follows: TGCGCCAGCAGCCAGACCTACAGGGTTCCCTACGAGCAGTACTTC. Protein: CASSQTYRVPYEQYF.